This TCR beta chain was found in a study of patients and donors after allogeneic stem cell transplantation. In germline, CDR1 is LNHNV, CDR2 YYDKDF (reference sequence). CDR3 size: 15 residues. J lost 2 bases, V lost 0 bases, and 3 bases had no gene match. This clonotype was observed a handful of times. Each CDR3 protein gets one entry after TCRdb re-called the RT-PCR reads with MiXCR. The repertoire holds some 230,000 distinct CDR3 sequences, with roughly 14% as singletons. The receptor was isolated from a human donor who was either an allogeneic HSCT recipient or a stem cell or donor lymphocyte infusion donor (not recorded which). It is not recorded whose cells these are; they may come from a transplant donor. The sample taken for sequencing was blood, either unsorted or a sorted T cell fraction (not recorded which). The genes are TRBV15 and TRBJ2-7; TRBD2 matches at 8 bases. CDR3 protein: CATSRDRAGAYEQYF. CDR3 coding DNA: TGTGCCACCAGCAGAGATCGAGCGGGAGCCTACGAGCAGTACTTC. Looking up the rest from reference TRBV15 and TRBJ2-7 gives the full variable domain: DAMVIQNPRYQVTQFGKPVTLSCSQTLNHNVMYWYQQKSSQAPKLLFHYYDKDFNNEADTPDNFQSRRPNTSFCFLDIRSPGLGDTAMYLCATSRDRAGAYEQYFGPGTRLTVT.